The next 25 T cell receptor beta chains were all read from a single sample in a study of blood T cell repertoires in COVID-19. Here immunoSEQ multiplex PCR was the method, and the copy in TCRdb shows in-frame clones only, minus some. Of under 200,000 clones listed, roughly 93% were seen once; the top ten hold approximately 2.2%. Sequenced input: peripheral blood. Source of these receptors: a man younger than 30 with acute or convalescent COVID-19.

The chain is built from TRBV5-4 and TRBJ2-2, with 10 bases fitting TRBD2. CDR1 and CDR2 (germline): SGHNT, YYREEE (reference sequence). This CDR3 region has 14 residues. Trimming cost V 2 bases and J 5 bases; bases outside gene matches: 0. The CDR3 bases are TGTGCCAGCAGCTTTAGCGGGAGGACCGGGGAGCTGTTTTTT. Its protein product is CASSFSGRTGELFF.

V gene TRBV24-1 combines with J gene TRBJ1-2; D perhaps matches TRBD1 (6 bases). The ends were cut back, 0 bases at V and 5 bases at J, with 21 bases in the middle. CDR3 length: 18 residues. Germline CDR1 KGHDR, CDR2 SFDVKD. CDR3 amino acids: CATSDLSGAQSGVYGYTF. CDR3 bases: TGTGCCACCAGTGATTTGTCCGGGGCCCAATCAGGGGTTTATGGCTACACCTTC.

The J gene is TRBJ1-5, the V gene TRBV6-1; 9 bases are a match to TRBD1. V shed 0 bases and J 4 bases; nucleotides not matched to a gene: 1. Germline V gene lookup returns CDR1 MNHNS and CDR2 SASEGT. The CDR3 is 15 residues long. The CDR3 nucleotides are TGTGCCAGCAGTGAAGCAGGACAGGGGAATCAGCCCCAGCATTTT. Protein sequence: CASSEAGQGNQPQHF.

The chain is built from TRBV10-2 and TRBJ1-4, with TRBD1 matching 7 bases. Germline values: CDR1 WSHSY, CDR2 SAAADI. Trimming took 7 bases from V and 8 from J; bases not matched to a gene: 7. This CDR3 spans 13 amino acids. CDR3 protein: CASMDRNPEKLFF. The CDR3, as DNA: TGCGCCAGCATGGACAGGAATCCAGAAAAACTGTTTTTT.

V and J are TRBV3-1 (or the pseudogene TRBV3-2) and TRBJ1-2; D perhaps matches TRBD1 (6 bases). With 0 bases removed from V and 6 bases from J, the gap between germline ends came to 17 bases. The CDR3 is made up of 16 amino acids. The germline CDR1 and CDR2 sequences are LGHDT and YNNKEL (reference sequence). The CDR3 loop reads CASSQDAGGLVHGYTF. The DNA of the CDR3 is TGTGCCAGCAGCCAAGATGCGGGGGGCCTGGTGCATGGCTACACCTTC.

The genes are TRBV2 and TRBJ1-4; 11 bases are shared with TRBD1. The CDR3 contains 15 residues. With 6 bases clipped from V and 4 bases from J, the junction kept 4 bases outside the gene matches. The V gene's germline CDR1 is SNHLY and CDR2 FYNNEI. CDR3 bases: TGTGCCAGCAGGGACAGGGGGCAGGTTAATGAAAAACTGTTTTTT. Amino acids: CASRDRGQVNEKLFF.

CDR3 loop: CASGLDLGGEQIDSGNTIYF. DNA for the CDR3: TGTGCTAGTGGTTTGGACCTCGGGGGAGAACAGATCGACTCTGGAAACACCATATATTTT. The chain joins TRBV12-5 to TRBJ1-3; D possibly corresponds to TRBD1 (5 bases). The CDR3 is 20 residues long. Trimming removed 1 base from V and 0 bases from J, with 22 bases in between. Germline loops: CDR1 LGHNT, CDR2 FRNRAP.

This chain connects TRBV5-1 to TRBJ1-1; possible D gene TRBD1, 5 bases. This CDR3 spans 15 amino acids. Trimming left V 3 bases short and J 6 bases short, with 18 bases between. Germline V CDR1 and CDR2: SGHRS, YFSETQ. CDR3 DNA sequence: TGCGCCAGCAGCTCTGGGGGGGTTTCTTACGCTGAAGCTTTCTTT. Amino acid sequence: CASSSGGVSYAEAFF.

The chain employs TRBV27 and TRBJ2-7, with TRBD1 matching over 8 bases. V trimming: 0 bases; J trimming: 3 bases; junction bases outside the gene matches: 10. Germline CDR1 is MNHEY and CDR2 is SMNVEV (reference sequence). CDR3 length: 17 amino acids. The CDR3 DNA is TGTGCCAGCAGTTTATCCAGACAGGGGAGTATAGGCTACGAGCAGTACTTC. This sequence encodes CASSLSRQGSIGYEQYF.

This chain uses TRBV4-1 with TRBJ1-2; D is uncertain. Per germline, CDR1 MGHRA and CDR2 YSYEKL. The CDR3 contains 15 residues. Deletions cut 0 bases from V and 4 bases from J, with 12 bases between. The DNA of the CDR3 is TGCGCCAGCAGCCAAGATGAAGAGGGTGGCTATGGCTACACCTTC. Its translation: CASSQDEEGGYGYTF.

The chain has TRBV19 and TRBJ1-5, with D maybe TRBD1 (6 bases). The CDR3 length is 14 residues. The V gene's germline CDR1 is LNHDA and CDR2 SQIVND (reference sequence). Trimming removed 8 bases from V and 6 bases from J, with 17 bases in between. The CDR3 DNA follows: TGTGCCAGTTCCAAGGGGGACCTGGCTCAGCCCCAGCATTTT. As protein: CASSKGDLAQPQHF.

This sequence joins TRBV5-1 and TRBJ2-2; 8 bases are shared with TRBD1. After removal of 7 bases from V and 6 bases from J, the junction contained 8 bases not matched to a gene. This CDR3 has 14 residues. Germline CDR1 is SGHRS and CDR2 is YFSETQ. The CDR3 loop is CASRADRGAGELFF. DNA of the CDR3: TGCGCCAGCCGGGCCGACAGGGGCGCCGGGGAGCTGTTTTTT.

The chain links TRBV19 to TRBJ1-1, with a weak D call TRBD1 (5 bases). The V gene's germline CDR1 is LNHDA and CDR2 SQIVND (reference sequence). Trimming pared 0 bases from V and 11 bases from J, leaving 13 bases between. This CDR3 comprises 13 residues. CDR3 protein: CASSIDQGVRAFF. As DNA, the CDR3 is TGTGCCAGTAGTATAGATCAGGGTGTTCGGGCTTTCTTT.

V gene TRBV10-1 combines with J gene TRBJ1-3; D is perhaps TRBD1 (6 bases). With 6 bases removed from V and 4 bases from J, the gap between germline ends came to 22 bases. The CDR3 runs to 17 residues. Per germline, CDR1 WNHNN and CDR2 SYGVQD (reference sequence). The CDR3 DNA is TGCGCCAGCAGGGGGGGGCCCCGGGACATCTCGGGAAACACCATATATTTT. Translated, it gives CASRGGPRDISGNTIYF.

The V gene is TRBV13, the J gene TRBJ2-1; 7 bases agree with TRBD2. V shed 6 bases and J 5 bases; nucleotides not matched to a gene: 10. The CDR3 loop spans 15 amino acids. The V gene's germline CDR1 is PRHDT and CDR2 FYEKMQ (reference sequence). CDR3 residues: CASRLGGQRHNEQFF. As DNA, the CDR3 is TGTGCCAGCAGATTGGGAGGGCAGCGGCACAATGAGCAGTTCTTC.

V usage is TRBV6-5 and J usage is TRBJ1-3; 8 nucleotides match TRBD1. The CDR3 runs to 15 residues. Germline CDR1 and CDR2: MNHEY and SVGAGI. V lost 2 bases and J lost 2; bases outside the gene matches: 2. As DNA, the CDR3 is TGTGCCAGCAGTTACCAGGGGGCACCTGGAAACACCATATATTTT. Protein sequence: CASSYQGAPGNTIYF.

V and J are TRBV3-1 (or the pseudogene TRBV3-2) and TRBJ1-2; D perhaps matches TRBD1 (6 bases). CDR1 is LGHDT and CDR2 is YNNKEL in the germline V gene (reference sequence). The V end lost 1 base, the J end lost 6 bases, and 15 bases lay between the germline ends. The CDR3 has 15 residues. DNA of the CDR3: TGTGCCAGCAGCCAAGTTCCCTACGACAGGAATGGCTACACCTTC. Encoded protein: CASSQVPYDRNGYTF.

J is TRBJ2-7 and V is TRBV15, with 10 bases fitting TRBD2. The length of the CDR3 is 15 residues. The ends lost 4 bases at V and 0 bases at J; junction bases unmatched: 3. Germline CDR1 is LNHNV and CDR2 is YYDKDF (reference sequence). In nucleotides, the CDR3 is TGTGCCACCAGCATCTGGACTAGCGGCTCCTACGAGCAGTACTTC. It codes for CATSIWTSGSYEQYF.

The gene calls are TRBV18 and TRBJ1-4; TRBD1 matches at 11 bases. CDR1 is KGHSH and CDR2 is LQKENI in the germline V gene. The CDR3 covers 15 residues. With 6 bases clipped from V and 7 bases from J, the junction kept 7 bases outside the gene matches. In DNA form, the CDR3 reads TGTGCCAGCTCGTCGCCCGGGACAGGGGGTGAAAAACTGTTTTTT. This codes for CASSSPGTGGEKLFF.

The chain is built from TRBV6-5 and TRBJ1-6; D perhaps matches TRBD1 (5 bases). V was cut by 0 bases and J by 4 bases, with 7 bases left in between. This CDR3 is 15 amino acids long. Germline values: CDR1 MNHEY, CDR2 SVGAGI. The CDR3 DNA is TGTGCCAGCAGTTACTCGGGGGGATATAATTCACCCCTCCACTTT. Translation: CASSYSGGYNSPLHF.

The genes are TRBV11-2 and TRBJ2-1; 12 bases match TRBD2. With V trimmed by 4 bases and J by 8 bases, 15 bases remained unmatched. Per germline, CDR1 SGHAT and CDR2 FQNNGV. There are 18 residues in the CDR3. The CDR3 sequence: CASSSLKLAGGRIYEQFF. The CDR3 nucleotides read TGTGCCAGCAGCTCCCTGAAGCTAGCGGGAGGGCGTATCTATGAGCAGTTCTTC.

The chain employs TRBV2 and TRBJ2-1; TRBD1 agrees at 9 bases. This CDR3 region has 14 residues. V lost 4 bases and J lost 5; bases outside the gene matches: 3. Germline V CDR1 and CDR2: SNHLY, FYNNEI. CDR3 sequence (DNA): TGTGCCAGCAGTGTAAGGGACAGGGACAATGAGCAGTTCTTC. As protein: CASSVRDRDNEQFF.

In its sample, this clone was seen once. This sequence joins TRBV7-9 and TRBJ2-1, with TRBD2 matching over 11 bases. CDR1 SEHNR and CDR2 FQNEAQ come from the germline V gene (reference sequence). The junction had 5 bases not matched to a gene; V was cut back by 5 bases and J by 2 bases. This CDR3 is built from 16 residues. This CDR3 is CASSPSGRLPYNEQFF. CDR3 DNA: TGTGCCAGCAGCCCTAGCGGGAGGCTACCCTACAATGAGCAGTTCTTC. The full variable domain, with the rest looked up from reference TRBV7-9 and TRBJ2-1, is DTGVSQNPRHKITKRGQNVTFRCDPISEHNRLYWYRQTLGQGPEFLTYFQNEAQLEKSRLLSDRFSAERPKGSFSTLEIQRTEQGDSAMYLCASSPSGRLPYNEQFFGPGTRLTVL.

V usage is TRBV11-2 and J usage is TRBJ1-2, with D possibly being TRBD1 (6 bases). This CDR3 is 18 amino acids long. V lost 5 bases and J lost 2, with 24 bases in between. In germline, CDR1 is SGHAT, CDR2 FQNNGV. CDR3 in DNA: TGTGCCAGCAGCCCGAGGAGCGAACAGGGTGGTTCAAACTATGGCTACACCTTC. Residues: CASSPRSEQGGSNYGYTF. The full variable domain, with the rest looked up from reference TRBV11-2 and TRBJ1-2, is EAGVAQSPRYKIIEKRQSVAFWCNPISGHATLYWYQQILGQGPKLLIQFQNNGVVDDSQLPKDRFSAERLKGVDSTLKIQPAKLEDSAVYLCASSPRSEQGGSNYGYTFGSGTRLTVV.

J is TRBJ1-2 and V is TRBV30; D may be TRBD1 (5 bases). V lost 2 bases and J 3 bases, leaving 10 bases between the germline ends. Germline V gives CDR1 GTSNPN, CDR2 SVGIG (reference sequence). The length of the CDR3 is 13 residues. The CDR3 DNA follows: TGTGCCTGGAGTCAGGGACTCTACTATGGCTACACCTTC. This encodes CAWSQGLYYGYTF.